This T cell receptor beta chain was captured by sequencing in a study of shared clonotypes between healthy human individuals. Overall study: Three CD4 naive, three CD4 memory, two CD8 naive and one CD8 memory plate were used per donor.

TCRdb's copy holds only in-frame clones and misses some; the assay was immunoSEQ multiplex PCR. The sample lists around 560,000 clones, roughly 96% occurring once. The germline V and J ends were trimmed by 0 bases and 4 bases, with 16 bases remaining between them. Germline assignment: CDR1 SGHDN and CDR2 FVKESK. The CDR3 is 17 amino acids. CD45RO-negative, CCR7-positively selected cells formed the naive CD8 fraction, excluding terminally differentiated effector memory CD45RA+ cells. The donor population consisted of healthy HIV-negative adults with no recent acute infections or vaccinations. The TCR was taken from a woman in her twenties or thirties in good health. Sequenced material: naive CD8+ T cells sorted from blood. The chain uses TRBV14 and TRBJ2-1; the D gene is possibly TRBD2 (5 bases). For the CDR3, the DNA is TGTGCCAGCAGCCAAGACCCCTTAGGAAGCGGATACAATGAGCAGTTCTTC. Amino acid sequence: CASSQDPLGSGYNEQFF.